Sequencing of this T cell receptor beta chain was carried out in a study of blood T cells in healthy people across ages (dated by TCRdb to 2015 to 2017). Background for the entire study: In model experiments, template switching captured about one uniquely barcoded TCR beta cDNA molecule for every two T cells. The study analyzed two additional independent replicas of 1 million unique cDNA reads from the same blood draw for two donors, one aged 18 to 30 and one aged 80 or older. To avoid experimental bias, donors of different ages were spread randomly across the sequencing lanes. The donors were split into four age groups: young (average about 15 years), middle-aged (around 40), aged (roughly 65) and long-lived (82). Age-related changes in TCR beta repertoire diversity were measured in the study by deep sequencing normalized with unique cDNA molecular identifiers.

Receptor amplification or capture employed 5' RACE. A second PCR of roughly 6 to 11 cycles was run with a J-beta primer mix and a sample-barcoded 5' primer. Each TCR beta cDNA molecule received a unique molecular identifier from a template-switch 5' adaptor carrying 12 random nucleotides. Each sample yielded at least 3 million CDR3-containing paired-end reads. First-strand cDNA synthesis was performed from all RNA using the Mint cDNA synthesis kit, with priming by a TRBC-specific oligonucleotide. Following uracil-DNA glycosylase treatment, a first 18-cycle PCR with universal primers M1SS and BC2_uni_R was performed on all cDNA. Concerning the study's data processing: Each sample was normalized by randomly selecting 1 million high-quality reads, each carrying a distinct molecular identifier. Reads with shared molecular identifiers were discarded instead of being binned into consensus sequences. MiTCR, set to a Q25 quality threshold and the strictest error-elimination algorithm, was used for CDR3 identification, clonotype clustering and error correction. A nonparametric unseen species model with Euler transformation was used to estimate a lower bound on total TCR beta diversity. TCRdb took the public reads, trimmed them with fastp at Q25, ran MiXCR for clone calling and kept in-frame beta chains. Duplicate CDR3 protein sequences are folded into a single record with the most common DNA and genes. The V and J calls shown here were made by TCRdb, not taken from the authors' results. The sample table lists 1.5 million to 2 million distinct CDR3 sequences, 39% of them with a count of one. The ten largest clones add up to about 23% of the sample.

What the work shows at the level of the full study, not this receptor alone: Observed TCR beta diversity per million T cells fell roughly linearly with age, and a significant reduction was already apparent by age around 40. Conclusive comparison of naive and antigen-experienced compartments was prevented by the profiling of bulk unsorted PBMCs. Because the CMV infection status of the donors was unknown, age-related changes in expanded clonotypes may potentially have been confounded. The percentage of naive T cells measured by flow cytometry correlated strongly with observed TCR beta diversity. Total diversity estimates from one million sequenced T cells were considered lower bounds and underestimates. Compared with the aged group, the long-lived group had more naive CD4+ T cells, fewer expanded clones and increased TCR diversity, suggesting age selection.

Unmatched junction bases come to 3, with V trimmed by 2 bases and J by 1 base. Counted from cysteine to phenylalanine, this CDR3 has 16 amino acids. CDR3 DNA is the only sequence kept; it has 48 bases, read in frame from the first base. The germline V gene specifies ENHRY as CDR1 and SYGVKD as CDR2. Turning to this clonotype: Which antigen it targets is not known. Base qualities are not recorded, but no much larger clone differs from it by a single base.

Systemically healthy Caucasian individuals from Russia, some 40 in total and aged about 6 to 100 years, were included as donors. Each donor gave 8 to 10 milliliters of peripheral blood, drawn into EDTA-treated Vacutainer tubes. Ficoll-Paque density-gradient centrifugation was used to isolate PBMCs, with at least 6 million per sample. Total RNA, at least 6 micrograms per sample, was extracted from PBMCs with Trizol reagent. For every donor, flow cytometry on a PBMC aliquot measured the percentage of naive CD45RAhigh/CD27high T cells. The receptor comes from a human donor in good health. The specimen sequenced was blood. The chain couples TRBV10-3 to TRBJ1-1; 11 nucleotides in the junction match TRBD1. The nucleotide sequence reads as follows: TGTGCCATCAGTGAGGGGACAGGGGGTCCGAACACTGAAGCTTTCTTT. It codes for CAISEGTGGPNTEAFF.